This record covers a single T cell receptor (beta chain). Its binding antigen is unknown. No much larger clonotype is one base removed from it; base qualities were not supplied. This record comes from a study of T cell repertoires in cytomegalovirus infection (dated by TCRdb to the late 2010s). A note on the overall study: Peptide stimulations targeted recently identified HLA-C-restricted CMV epitopes, whose presentation resists viral immunomodulation, together with well-studied HLA-B-restricted epitopes. The HLA type of each donor mattered for the analysis, because public TCR beta signatures pointed to carriage of CMV infection along with the matching HLA type. Points the paper makes about the study in general: In both this cohort and an independent roughly 350-donor cohort, the cumulative frequency of public TCR beta family members distinguished carriers of CMV infection plus the relevant HLA type. In the ex vivo response, HLA-C-restricted CMV-specific TCR beta clonotypes were dominant, and in two of eight donors the single most frequent clonotype came from this HLA-C-restricted group.

The sample's treatment or condition, from its label and the paper: in vitro stimulation with specific CMV peptide epitopes to enrich CMV-specific T cells. The instrument given in TCRdb is Illumina HiSeq 1500. The raw public data were reprocessed by TCRdb itself: fastp quality trimming at Q25, MiXCR clonotype calling, in-frame beta chains only. Entries that share a CDR3 protein sequence are merged under the most common genes and DNA. Within this sample are hundreds of thousands of distinct CDR3 sequences, with over 25% of them counted one time only. Under 15% of the sample belongs to the ten largest clones. The sequences come from cultured CD8+ T cells from PBMCs, collected from culture after CMV antigen stimulation. The receptor was isolated from a human donor in good health (CMV status not recorded). Some clones in this sample may be carry-over from other donors' samples.

The bases are TGTGCCAGCAGTGAAGTAAACAGCTCTAATGAAAAACTGTTTTTT. Translated, this gives CASSEVNSSNEKLFF. Rearrangement joined TRBV6-1 to TRBJ1-4; the D gene identity is not certain. Measured from the cysteine to the phenylalanine, the CDR3 is 15 residues long. Kept here is only the CDR3 DNA, which spans 45 bases and is read in frame from base 1. V loses 1 base, J loses 3 bases, and the germline ends lie 9 bases apart. Reading the germline V gene gives CDR1 MNHNS and CDR2 SASEGT.